The sequence of this T cell receptor beta chain was determined in a study of monozygotic twins with inflammatory bowel disease. TCRdb processed the 5' RACE reads again and assigns one entry to each CDR3 protein, with no DNA. This sample's clone table lists roughly 300,000 distinct CDR3 sequences. The source of this sequence is a human donor with ulcerative colitis or Crohn's disease, or a healthy co-twin of an affected twin (not recorded which). Sequencing used blood.

CDR3 sequence: CASSLGFFDTEAFF. The chain carries TRBV5-4 and TRBJ1-1. The CDR3 runs to 14 residues. The germline CDR1 and CDR2 sequences are SGHNT and YYREEE (reference sequence). Combining the CDR3 with reference TRBV5-4 and TRBJ1-1 gives the whole variable domain ETGVTQSPTHLIKTRGQQVTLRCSSQSGHNTVSWYQQALGQGPQFIFQYYREEENGRGNFPPRFSGLQFPNYSSELNVNALELDDSALYLCASSLGFFDTEAFFGQGTRLTVV.